The rows below give T cell receptor beta chains drawn from one sample of a study of human T cells and chemical hapten exposure. TCRdb reanalysed the RACE reads using MiXCR and keeps one entry per CDR3 protein. In the table there are roughly 380,000 distinct CDR3 sequences, roughly 4.6% of which are singletons. This specimen was whole blood, taken in connection with sensitization to the hapten diphenylcyclopropenone (DPC). The receptors were gathered from a woman between 50 and 59 years old with alopecia areata. Some clones in this sample may be carry-over from other donors' samples. CDR3s include the opening cysteine and the closing phenylalanine or tryptophan. D genes are given only for firm matches. Size values are once, few and many counts, or a class for expanded clones, and some rows have none.

V: TRBV5-4
J: TRBJ1-3
D: .
size: .
DNA: TGTGCCAGCAGCGCGGAGATTTGGGACACCATATATTTT
CDR3: CASSAEIWDTIYF

V: TRBV4-1
J: TRBJ2-7
D: TRBD2
size: .
DNA: TGCGCCAGCAGCCCCGGGGTAGCGGGGGCCAGCTCCTACGAGCAGTACTTC
CDR3: CASSPGVAGASSYEQYF

V: TRBV7-9
J: TRBJ2-3
D: .
size: .
DNA: TGTGCCAGCAGCCCCTCCAGCGGACTCCGCACAGATACGCAGTATTTT
CDR3: CASSPSSGLRTDTQYF

V: TRBV7-2
J: TRBJ2-3
D: .
size: many
DNA: TGTGCCAGCAGCTTAGATGTGGGAGCCGATACGCAGTATTTT
CDR3: CASSLDVGADTQYF

V: TRBV7-9
J: TRBJ2-3
D: TRBD2
size: .
DNA: TGTGCCAGCAGCTTACGTAGCCTAGCGGGAGGAGGAGATACGCAGTATTTT
CDR3: CASSLRSLAGGGDTQYF

V: TRBV20-1
J: TRBJ2-7
D: .
size: few
DNA: TGCAGTGCTGGCAGGGATACCTACGAGCAGTACTTC
CDR3: CSAGRDTYEQYF

V: TRBV16
J: TRBJ2-7
D: .
size: many
DNA: TGTGCCAGCAGCCCCACTACCGCCTCCTACGAGCAGTACTTC
CDR3: CASSPTTASYEQYF

V: TRBV2
J: TRBJ2-1
D: TRBD2
size: .
DNA: TGTGCCAGCAGTGGTCCTAGCGGGGGCAACAATGAGCAGTTCTTC
CDR3: CASSGPSGGNNEQFF

V: TRBV12-3/TRBV12-4
J: TRBJ2-3
D: .
size: .
DNA: TGTGCCAGCAGTCCCCCGGGAGTTACGCAGTATTTT
CDR3: CASSPPGVTQYF

V: TRBV12-3/TRBV12-4
J: TRBJ2-5
D: .
size: many
DNA: TGTGCCAGCAGTACCGGGGACTTCCAAGAGACCCAGTACTTC
CDR3: CASSTGDFQETQYF

V: TRBV27
J: TRBJ1-1
D: TRBD1
size: .
DNA: TGTGCCAGCAGATCTGGACAGGGGGTCATGAACACTGAAGCTTTCTTT
CDR3: CASRSGQGVMNTEAFF

V: TRBV6-6
J: TRBJ1-1
D: .
size: many
DNA: TGTGCCAGCAGTTACTCCCCCGGGGACACTGAAGCTTTCTTT
CDR3: CASSYSPGDTEAFF

V: TRBV24-1
J: TRBJ2-1
D: .
size: .
DNA: TGTGCCACCCCCTGTATCCCCTACAATGAGCAGTTCTTC
CDR3: CATPCIPYNEQFF

V: TRBV28
J: TRBJ1-2
D: TRBD1
size: few
DNA: TGTGCCAGTTACAGGGGGCGAAACTATGGCTACACCTTC
CDR3: CASYRGRNYGYTF

V: TRBV7-3
J: TRBJ2-5
D: .
size: many
DNA: TGTGCCAGCAGCTTATTCGGGGGTCCGCAAGAGACCCAGTACTTC
CDR3: CASSLFGGPQETQYF

V: TRBV7-8
J: TRBJ2-4
D: TRBD1
size: many
DNA: TGTGCCAGCAGCTTAGGGGGACAGGGCCCCAAAAACATTCAGTACTTC
CDR3: CASSLGGQGPKNIQYF

V: TRBV29-1
J: TRBJ1-4
D: .
size: many
DNA: TGCAGCGCCACGGACAGATTTTATGAAAAACTGTTTTTT
CDR3: CSATDRFYEKLFF

V: TRBV4-1
J: TRBJ2-1
D: .
size: few
DNA: TGCGCCAGCAGCCAAGAGGGCAGGGTAGTCAATGAGCAGTTCTTC
CDR3: CASSQEGRVVNEQFF

V: TRBV20-1
J: TRBJ1-5
D: TRBD1
size: few
DNA: TGCAGTGCTATTTTGGGACAGGTCAATCAGCCCCAGCATTTT
CDR3: CSAILGQVNQPQHF

V: TRBV7-9
J: TRBJ2-3
D: TRBD2
size: once
DNA: TGTGCCAGCAGACCGGGACTAGCGGGACCCCTACGACTCGATACGCAGTATTTT
CDR3: CASRPGLAGPLRLDTQYF

V: TRBV10-3
J: TRBJ2-3
D: .
size: many
DNA: TGTGCCATCAGTGAGTCGACTCTGGACATTGCCCCCACAGATACGCAGTATTTT
CDR3: CAISESTLDIAPTDTQYF

V: TRBV14
J: TRBJ1-1
D: .
size: few
DNA: TGTGCCAGCAGCCTCCAGGGTTTCACTGAAGCTTTCTTT
CDR3: CASSLQGFTEAFF

V: TRBV2
J: TRBJ2-1
D: TRBD2
size: few
DNA: TGTGCCAGCACTTTACAGCAGCCCGGACTAGCGGGAGAAGGGGAGTTCTTC
CDR3: CASTLQQPGLAGEGEFF

V: TRBV6-5
J: TRBJ1-1
D: .
size: few
DNA: TGTGCCAGCAGGAGGGCGGGCACTGAAGCTTTCTTT
CDR3: CASRRAGTEAFF

V: TRBV12-3/TRBV12-4
J: TRBJ1-1
D: .
size: many
DNA: TGTGCCAGCAGTTTTAACTCCAACACTGAAGCTTTCTTT
CDR3: CASSFNSNTEAFF

V: TRBV3-1
J: TRBJ2-4
D: .
size: few
DNA: TGTGCCAGCAGCCCCAGGGTTGCCTTAGCCAAAAACATTCAGTACTTC
CDR3: CASSPRVALAKNIQYF

V: TRBV7-2
J: TRBJ1-5
D: TRBD1
size: many
DNA: TGTGCCAGCAGCTTACAGGGGGGGAACCTGAATCAGCCCCAGCATTTT
CDR3: CASSLQGGNLNQPQHF

V: TRBV6-6
J: TRBJ1-6
D: .
size: .
DNA: TGTGCCAGCAGTCCCTCGGGGTCACCCCTCCACTTT
CDR3: CASSPSGSPLHF

V: TRBV24-1
J: TRBJ2-7
D: .
size: few
DNA: TGTGCCACCAGTGATTCGGCGGAGCCCTCCTACGAGCAGTACTTC
CDR3: CATSDSAEPSYEQYF

V: TRBV6-2/TRBV6-3
J: TRBJ1-4
D: .
size: .
DNA: TGTGCCAGCAGTTACTCGACCGACCCCATGGAAAAGTGGCTGTTTTTT
CDR3: CASSYSTDPMEKWLFF

V: TRBV25-1
J: TRBJ1-6
D: TRBD1
size: few
DNA: TGTGCCAGCAGGGACGACAGGGTAGGAAATTCACCCCTCCACTTT
CDR3: CASRDDRVGNSPLHF

V: TRBV27
J: TRBJ2-7
D: .
size: few
DNA: TGTGCCAGCGGGAAGGCAGGGCGCTCCTACGAGCAGTACTTC
CDR3: CASGKAGRSYEQYF

V: TRBV12-3/TRBV12-4
J: TRBJ1-2
D: TRBD1
size: .
DNA: TGTGCCAGCAGTCGGACAGGGGACGGCTACACCTTC
CDR3: CASSRTGDGYTF

V: TRBV5-5
J: TRBJ2-4
D: .
size: .
DNA: TGTGCCAGCAGCGTAGGATACGACAGGCTAAACGCCCAGTACTTC
CDR3: CASSVGYDRLNAQYF

V: TRBV7-2
J: TRBJ1-3
D: TRBD1
size: few
DNA: TGTGCCAGCAGCCAACCAGGGGGTTGGGGAAACACCATATATTTT
CDR3: CASSQPGGWGNTIYF

V: TRBV28
J: TRBJ1-2
D: .
size: many
DNA: TGTGCCAGCAGTTCTAGGGAGGCATATGGCTACACCTTC
CDR3: CASSSREAYGYTF